The 21 T cell receptor beta chains below come from one sample, sequenced in a study of blood T cell repertoires in COVID-19. The assay was immunoSEQ multiplex PCR, and TCRdb's table has in-frame clones only and misses some. The sample yields a few hundred thousand clones, just over 85% seen once. Sequencing input: PBMCs or T cells enriched from blood (not recorded which). The source of these receptors is a woman between 18 and 30 years old who had recovered from COVID-19.

This rearrangement joins TRBV7-9 to TRBJ2-3; D not certain. Trimming left V 4 bases short and J 0 bases short, with 14 bases between. Germline assignment: CDR1 SEHNR and CDR2 FQNEAQ (reference sequence). The CDR3 covers 16 residues. In DNA, the CDR3 is TGTGCCAGCAGCTCGCCGGTAACAGCTAGCACAGATACGCAGTATTTT. Its protein is CASSSPVTASTDTQYF.

This clone turned up a few times. Written as DNA, the CDR3 is TGTGCCAGCAGTTACCCGGGGGGCACGGAGACCCAGTACTTC. Translated: CASSYPGGTETQYF. J is TRBJ2-5 and V is TRBV6-5; tentatively, D is TRBD2 (7 bases). CDR1 and CDR2 (germline): MNHEY, SVGAGI. Trimming took off 2 bases at V and 5 bases at J, with 12 bases between the two ends. There are 14 residues in the CDR3.

The chain is built from TRBV14 and TRBJ1-2; D not resolved. Germline values: CDR1 SGHDN, CDR2 FVKESK. V gave up 0 bases and J gave up 3 bases, with 17 bases separating them. CDR3 length: 17 amino acids. CDR3 protein: CASSQDLSEIDYYGYTF. The CDR3, as DNA: TGTGCCAGCAGCCAAGATCTATCTGAGATAGACTACTATGGCTACACCTTC.

The chain uses TRBV5-1 and TRBJ1-1; 8 nucleotides align to TRBD1. The CDR3 is made up of 16 amino acids. CDR1 SGHRS and CDR2 YFSETQ come from the germline V gene. J gave up 1 base and V 3 bases, and 8 bases lay outside the gene matches. The CDR3 DNA sequence: TGCGCCAGCAGCTATAACGCCGGGACAGGGAACACTGAAGCTTTCTTT. The encoded protein is CASSYNAGTGNTEAFF.

This clone was detected once. J is TRBJ2-7 and V is TRBV7-8, with 7 bases that match TRBD2. V was clipped by 2 bases and J by 9 bases; unmatched bases: 10. This CDR3 contains 14 residues. The germline V gene encodes CDR1 SGHVS and CDR2 FQNEAQ. As DNA, the CDR3 is TGTGCCAGCAGCTTACTTGCGGGGGTGTTGGTGCAGTACTTC. Protein sequence: CASSLLAGVLVQYF.

CDR3 DNA sequence: TGTGCCAGCAGCTTGTCACAGGGAACAGATACGCAGTATTTT. As protein: CASSLSQGTDTQYF. The V gene is TRBV5-5, the J gene TRBJ2-3; weak D call: TRBD1 (6 bases). Germline CDR1 SGHKS, CDR2 YYEKEE (reference sequence). CDR3 length equals 14 residues. Trimming stripped 1 base from V and 3 bases from J, with 9 bases between.

J is TRBJ2-7 and V is TRBV7-9; TRBD2 matches at 8 bases. With 4 bases clipped from V and 3 bases from J, the junction kept 5 bases outside the gene matches. The V gene's germline CDR1 is SEHNR and CDR2 FQNEAQ (reference sequence). The CDR3 sequence is 14 residues long. This chain's CDR3 is CASSSGTRNYEQYF. DNA of the CDR3: TGTGCCAGCAGCTCTGGGACTAGGAACTACGAGCAGTACTTC.

The chain is built from TRBV4-2 and TRBJ2-1; a weak D match, TRBD2 (6 bases). V shed 0 bases and J shed 5 bases, with 11 bases lying between them. This CDR3 has 15 residues. Germline CDR1 and CDR2: LGHNA and YNFKEQ. As DNA, the CDR3 is TGTGCCAGCAGCCAAGAAGCGGGTCGGGACAATGAGCAGTTCTTC. Its protein is CASSQEAGRDNEQFF.

This chain joins TRBV5-6 and TRBJ1-2; 8 bases align to TRBD1. Germline loops: CDR1 SGHDT, CDR2 YYEEEE. After removal of 4 bases from V and 8 bases from J, the junction contained 10 bases not matched to a gene. The CDR3 has 14 residues. CDR3 DNA: TGTGCCAGCAGCCACGGACAGGGCCCGGAGGGCTACACCTTC. Its translation is CASSHGQGPEGYTF.

The chain uses TRBV18 and TRBJ2-7; 9 nucleotides agree with TRBD1. This CDR3 spans 16 amino acids. Germline V CDR1 and CDR2: KGHSH, LQKENI. The V segment lost 5 bases and the J segment 0 bases; nucleotides outside the gene matches: 8. The CDR3 reads CASSFGQGSSSYEQYF. CDR3 DNA: TGTGCCAGCTCATTCGGACAGGGGTCGAGCTCCTACGAGCAGTACTTC.

This CDR3 reads CASRRDRANTGELFF. The DNA for the CDR3 is TGTGCCAGCAGGCGGGACAGGGCGAACACCGGGGAGCTGTTTTTT. The rearrangement uses TRBV6-5 and TRBJ2-2; 9 nucleotides line up with TRBD1. Unmatched junction bases numbered 2, after V lost 6 bases and J lost 0 bases. From germline, CDR1 is MNHEY and CDR2 SVGAGI. The CDR3 has 15 amino acids.

The count of this clone is one. The chain joins TRBV6-5 to TRBJ1-1, with D unresolved. The CDR3 runs 14 residues. V was trimmed by 7 bases and J by 10 bases, leaving 22 bases between them. Germline lookup yields CDR1 MNHEY and CDR2 SVGAGI. Here the CDR3 reads CASTLSAGSGAAFF. The CDR3 coding sequence is TGTGCCAGCACCCTAAGTGCAGGTTCGGGAGCAGCTTTCTTT.

V usage is TRBV28 and J usage is TRBJ2-5; D is perhaps TRBD2 (5 bases). CDR3 length equals 13 residues. V was cut by 5 bases and J by 4 bases, with 11 bases left in between. Germline V lookup: CDR1 MDHEN, CDR2 SYDVKM. The CDR3 reads CASSDPSSETQYF. CDR3 DNA: TGTGCCAGCAGTGATCCTAGCTCAGAGACCCAGTACTTC.

This chain joins TRBV10-1 and TRBJ2-1; D uncertain. Trimming shortened V by 4 bases and J by 0 bases, and 7 bases separated the two germline ends. Germline V gene sequence: CDR1 WNHNN, CDR2 SYGVQD (reference sequence). The CDR3 contains 14 residues. This chain's CDR3 is CASSAASSYNEQFF. The CDR3 nucleotides are TGCGCCAGCAGTGCTGCTAGCTCCTACAATGAGCAGTTCTTC.

The V and J genes are TRBV2 and TRBJ2-4; no definite D call. Trimming took off 8 bases at V and 4 bases at J, with 6 bases between the two ends. The CDR3 is 11 residues long. Germline V lookup: CDR1 SNHLY, CDR2 FYNNEI. DNA for the CDR3: TGTGCCAGCTCCCTAAAAAACATTCAGTACTTC. Amino acid sequence: CASSLKNIQYF.

This rearrangement joins TRBV4-1 to TRBJ1-5, with 7 bases aligning to TRBD1. The CDR3 length is 17 residues. Trimming at V came to 0 bases and at J to 3 bases, leaving 8 bases not matched to a gene. Germline-derived CDR1 and CDR2 are MGHRA and YSYEKL. The CDR3 loop reads CASSQDPRQGINQPQHF. The CDR3 DNA follows: TGCGCCAGCAGCCAAGATCCCCGACAGGGAATCAATCAGCCCCAGCATTTT.

CDR3: CASRTMGETQYF. The CDR3 DNA is TGTGCCAGCAGGACAATGGGAGAGACCCAGTACTTC. The chain joins TRBV6-5 to TRBJ2-5; D call uncertain. Germline assignment: CDR1 MNHEY and CDR2 SVGAGI. This CDR3 spans 12 amino acids. With 6 bases removed from V and 4 bases from J, the gap between germline ends came to 9 bases.

Concerning this clone: Germline is not matched at one junction end, which may reflect a read error. The rearrangement uses TRBV18 and TRBJ1-2; the D gene is possibly TRBD1 (6 bases). Germline CDR1 KGHSH, CDR2 LQKENI. This CDR3 has 15 amino acids. CDR3 nucleotide sequence: TGTGCCAGCTCACCGCGGACAGAACTGACCTATGTCTACACCTTC. This translates into CASSPRTELTYVYTF.

This clone has only a few counts. The chain employs TRBV18 and TRBJ2-5, with D maybe TRBD2 (5 bases). V was cut by 2 bases and J by 5 bases, with 15 bases left in between. The CDR3 runs to 15 residues. Germline V gene data show CDR1 as KGHSH and CDR2 as LQKENI. CDR3 nucleotide sequence: TGTGCCAGCTCACCAACCCAGGCGGGTTCCGAGACCCAGTACTTC. Its translation: CASSPTQAGSETQYF.

CDR3 bases: TGTGCCAGTAGTACCCGACTAGCGGGAGATAAAACAGATACGCAGTATTTT. It yields the protein CASSTRLAGDKTDTQYF. This chain connects TRBV19 to TRBJ2-3; 12 bases are a match to TRBD2. From germline, CDR1 is LNHDA and CDR2 SQIVND (reference sequence). The trim removed 4 bases at V and 3 bases at J, leaving 8 bases unmatched. The CDR3 runs to 17 residues.

The CDR3 DNA follows: TGTGCCAGCAGCTCGTTGACACAGGGGGACCTTGAAGCTTTCTTT. It specifies CASSSLTQGDLEAFF. The V call is TRBV9, the J call TRBJ1-1; 8 bases fit TRBD1. Germline V gene lookup returns CDR1 SGDLS and CDR2 YYNGEE. Trimming cost V 4 bases and J 7 bases; bases outside gene matches: 12. The CDR3 loop spans 15 amino acids.